The TCR beta chain under discussion was sequenced for a study of shared T cell receptors in the human thymus. Sequencing was performed with immunoSEQ multiplex PCR; in TCRdb, only in-frame clones are kept and a portion is missing. This table has about 660,000 clones, roughly 90% appearing once. Per the germline V gene, CDR1 is MDHEN and CDR2 is SYDVKM. This CDR3 has 13 residues. Trimming shortened V by 6 bases and J by 8 bases, and 14 bases separated the two germline ends. This sample also appeared in a second study, on human thymus T cells. That paper states: The donor group consisted of healthy Finnish infants who were having corrective surgery for congenital heart defects. Resections from corrective heart surgery provided thymus tissue. V and J genes seemed to be used with bias in thymic and blood repertoires. Thymic repertoires from unrelated individuals overlapped highly, related research reported.

The V call is TRBV28, the J call TRBJ2-1; D is possibly TRBD2 (5 bases). Sequencing was carried out using thymocytes. The sequence was obtained from a boy younger than two with a congenital heart defect. The CDR3 nucleotides read TGTGCCAGCAGCGGAGCGGTTAAGGATGAGCAGTTCTTC. Translating gives CASSGAVKDEQFF.